The next 5 T cell receptor beta chains were all read from a single sample in a study of blood T cell repertoires in COVID-19. Assay: immunoSEQ multiplex PCR; the TCRdb copy retains only in-frame clones and omits some. The sample gives 360,000 or so clones, around 92% of which show up once; about 1.7% is in the top ten. The sample comprised PBMCs or T cells enriched from blood (not recorded which). The receptor source for this set is a woman under 40 who had recovered from COVID-19.

The chain joins TRBV9 to TRBJ1-2; a weak D match, TRBD1 (6 bases). CDR3 length equals 15 residues. The V and J ends lost 3 bases and 5 bases respectively, with 17 bases between them. Germline-derived CDR1 and CDR2 are SGDLS and YYNGEE. The CDR3 loop is CASSGQDPTSYGYTF. The CDR3 DNA is TGTGCCAGCAGCGGACAGGACCCCACCTCGTATGGCTACACCTTC.

This clone was seen only once. V is TRBV7-9 and J is TRBJ1-1; no definite D call. The germline V gene encodes CDR1 SEHNR and CDR2 FQNEAQ (reference sequence). The CDR3 is 12 amino acids. Trimming took off 5 bases at V and 4 bases at J, with 8 bases between the two ends. CDR3 region: CASSPSPTEAFF. CDR3 coding DNA: TGTGCCAGCAGCCCGTCCCCCACTGAAGCTTTCTTT.

This clone was seen only a few times. V usage is TRBV19 and J usage is TRBJ1-2, with 7 bases matching TRBD1. This CDR3 is built from 13 residues. From germline, CDR1 is LNHDA and CDR2 SQIVND (reference sequence). Unmatched junction bases numbered 5, after V lost 7 bases and J lost 3 bases. In DNA form, the CDR3 reads TGTGCCAGTACCAGGGGGGAGTACTATGGCTACACCTTC. Translation: CASTRGEYYGYTF.

The rearrangement uses TRBV27 and TRBJ2-2, with TRBD1 identical over 10 bases. The length of the CDR3 is 17 residues. The germline CDR1 and CDR2 sequences are MNHEY and SMNVEV (reference sequence). The ends lost 2 bases at V and 2 bases at J; junction bases unmatched: 5. The CDR3 DNA reads TGTGCCAGCAGTTTAAAAGGGACAGGGGTCAACACCGGGGAGCTGTTTTTT. Its translation is CASSLKGTGVNTGELFF.

J is TRBJ1-5 and V is TRBV6-1; D is undetermined. V was pared by 2 bases and J by 5 bases, with 7 bases between. The CDR3 has 13 residues. Germline values: CDR1 MNHNS, CDR2 SASEGT. CDR3 amino acids: CASSESFDQPQHF. Written as DNA, the CDR3 is TGTGCCAGCAGTGAATCCTTCGATCAGCCCCAGCATTTT.